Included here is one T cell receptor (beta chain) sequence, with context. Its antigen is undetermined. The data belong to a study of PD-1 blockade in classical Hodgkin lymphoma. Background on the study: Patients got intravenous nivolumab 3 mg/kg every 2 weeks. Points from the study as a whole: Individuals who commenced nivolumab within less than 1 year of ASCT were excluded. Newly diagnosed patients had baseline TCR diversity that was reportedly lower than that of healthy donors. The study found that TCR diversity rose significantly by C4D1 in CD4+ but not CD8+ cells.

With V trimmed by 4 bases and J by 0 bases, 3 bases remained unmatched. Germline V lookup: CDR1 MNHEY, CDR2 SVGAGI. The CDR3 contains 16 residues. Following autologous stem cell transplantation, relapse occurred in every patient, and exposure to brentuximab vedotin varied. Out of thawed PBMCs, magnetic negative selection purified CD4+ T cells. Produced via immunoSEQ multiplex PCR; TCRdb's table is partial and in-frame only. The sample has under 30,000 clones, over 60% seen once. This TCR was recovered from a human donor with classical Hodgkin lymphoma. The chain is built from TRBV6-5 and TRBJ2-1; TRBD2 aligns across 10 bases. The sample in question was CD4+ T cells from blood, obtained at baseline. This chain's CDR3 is CASSLSGGGSYNEQFF. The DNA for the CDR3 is TGTGCCAGCAGTTTAAGCGGGGGGGGCTCCTACAATGAGCAGTTCTTC.